The present T cell receptor (beta chain) was sequenced within a study of neurological immune-mediated disorders. Findings and limits, study-wide: No expanded-clone CDR3 amino acid sequence recurred across subjects, suggesting private TCR-beta repertoires. The multiple sclerosis repertoire cluster had no clinical or MRI correlate.

CD4+ or CD8+ T cells at a count of about a million served as input for the sorted libraries. Trimming pared 6 bases from V and 4 bases from J, leaving 16 bases between. This CDR3 has 15 amino acids. Germline CDR1 and CDR2: MNHEY and SMNVEV (reference sequence). 5'RACE with 10-nucleotide random UMIs generated the cDNA. TCRdb processed the 5' RACE reads anew with MiXCR; each CDR3 protein has one entry. This table holds 10,000 to 12,000 distinct CDR3 sequences, under 25% found once. This clonotype showed up just once. Its antigen is still unknown. This clonotype was sampled from a woman aged 40-49 years with multiple sclerosis. The genes are TRBV27 and TRBJ2-1; D possibly corresponds to TRBD2 (7 bases). Sequencing used CD8+ T cells from blood. CDR3 loop: CASRLTGGPYNEQFF. CDR3 DNA sequence: TGTGCCAGCAGACTGACCGGGGGGCCATACAATGAGCAGTTCTTC.